The entry below gives a single T cell receptor beta chain sequence along with its context. The source of the sample is a study of control samples from healthy donors and cancer patients. CDR3 length: 15 residues. Germline V gene data show CDR1 as SGHVS and CDR2 as FNYEAQ. V lost 2 bases to trimming and J lost 2 bases; unmatched junction nucleotides: 4. Libraries were prepared by immunoSEQ multiplex PCR; TCRdb keeps only in-frame clonotypes and omits some of them. The table records about 170,000 clones, 88% of them present only once. What was sequenced was blood. The J gene is TRBJ2-5, the V gene TRBV7-6; TRBD1 aligns across 8 bases. This TCR came from a woman aged 25 to 39 in good health. The CDR3 DNA reads as TGTGCCAGCAGCTTACCTGGGACAGGTCAAGAGACCCAGTACTTC. This sequence encodes CASSLPGTGQETQYF.